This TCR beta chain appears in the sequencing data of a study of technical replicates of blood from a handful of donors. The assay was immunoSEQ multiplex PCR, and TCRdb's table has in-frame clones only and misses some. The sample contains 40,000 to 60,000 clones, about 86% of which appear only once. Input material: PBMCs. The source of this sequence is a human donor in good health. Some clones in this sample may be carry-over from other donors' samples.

The chain's CDR3 is CASSAPRAGGTNNEQFF. Written as DNA, the CDR3 is TGTGCCAGCAGCGCACCAAGGGCGGGAGGGACAAACAATGAGCAGTTCTTC. The rearrangement links TRBV9 to TRBJ2-1, with 9 bases identical to TRBD2. The CDR3 runs 17 residues. J gave up 5 bases and V 3 bases, and 12 bases lay outside the gene matches. CDR1 is SGDLS and CDR2 is YYNGEE in the germline V gene.